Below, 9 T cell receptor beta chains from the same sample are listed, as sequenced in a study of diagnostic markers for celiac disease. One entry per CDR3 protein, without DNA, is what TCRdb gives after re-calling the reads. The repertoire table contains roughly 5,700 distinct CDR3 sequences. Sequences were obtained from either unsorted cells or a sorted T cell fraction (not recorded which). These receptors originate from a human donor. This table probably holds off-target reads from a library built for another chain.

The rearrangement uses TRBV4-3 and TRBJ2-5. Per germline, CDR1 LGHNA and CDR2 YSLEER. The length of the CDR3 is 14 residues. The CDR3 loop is CASSQDQGTETQYF.

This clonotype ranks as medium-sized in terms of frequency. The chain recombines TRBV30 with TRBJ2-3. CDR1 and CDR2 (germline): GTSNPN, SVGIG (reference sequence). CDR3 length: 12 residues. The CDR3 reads CAWSVGADTQYF.

The CDR3 spells CASSHPSVEQFF. This sequence joins TRBV23-1 and TRBJ2-1; TCRdb lists TRBD1, though no DNA is available to test this call. TRBV23-1 is identified as an open reading frame with a role that is uncertain. The CDR3 has 12 amino acids.

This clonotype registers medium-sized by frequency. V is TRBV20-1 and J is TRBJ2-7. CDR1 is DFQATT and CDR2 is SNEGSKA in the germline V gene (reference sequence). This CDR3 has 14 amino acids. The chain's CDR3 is CSARHDQTPYEQYF.

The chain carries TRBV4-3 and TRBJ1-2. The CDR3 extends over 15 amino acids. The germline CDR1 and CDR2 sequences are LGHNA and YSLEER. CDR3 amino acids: CASSQDLGTAYGYTF.

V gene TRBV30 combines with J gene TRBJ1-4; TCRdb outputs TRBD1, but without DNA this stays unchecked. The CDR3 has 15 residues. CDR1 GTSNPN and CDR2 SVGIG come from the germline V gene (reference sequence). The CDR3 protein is CAWSVLGARNEKLFF.

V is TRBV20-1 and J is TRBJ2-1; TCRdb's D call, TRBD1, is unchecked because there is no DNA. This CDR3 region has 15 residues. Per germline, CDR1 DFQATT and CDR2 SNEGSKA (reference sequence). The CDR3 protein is CSAPERRQGSNEQFF.

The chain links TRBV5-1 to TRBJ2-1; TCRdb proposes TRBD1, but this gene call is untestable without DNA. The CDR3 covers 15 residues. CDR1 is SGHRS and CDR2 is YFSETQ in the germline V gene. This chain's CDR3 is CASSLEGRRQDEQFF.

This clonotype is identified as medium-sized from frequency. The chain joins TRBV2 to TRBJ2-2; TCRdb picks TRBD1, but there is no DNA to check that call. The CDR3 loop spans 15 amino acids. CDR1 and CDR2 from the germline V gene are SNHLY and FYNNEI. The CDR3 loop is CASRSGDLSTGELFF.